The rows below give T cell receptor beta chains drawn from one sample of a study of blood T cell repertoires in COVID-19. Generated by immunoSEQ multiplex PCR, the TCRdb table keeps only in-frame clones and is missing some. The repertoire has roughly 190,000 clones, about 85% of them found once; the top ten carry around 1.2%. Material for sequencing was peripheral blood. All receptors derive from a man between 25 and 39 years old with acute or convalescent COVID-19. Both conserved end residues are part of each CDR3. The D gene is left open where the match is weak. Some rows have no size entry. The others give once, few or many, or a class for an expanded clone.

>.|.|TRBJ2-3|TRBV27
CASSLVPERSSTDTQYF
TGTGCCAGCAGTTTGGTTCCCGAGCGGTCTAGCACAGATACGCAGTATTTT
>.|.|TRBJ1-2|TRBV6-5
CASSSGVRGYTF
TGTGCCAGCAGCTCCGGGGTAAGGGGCTACACCTTC
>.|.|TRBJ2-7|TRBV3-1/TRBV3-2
CASSSGYEQYF
TGTGCCAGCAGCTCAGGATACGAGCAGTACTTC
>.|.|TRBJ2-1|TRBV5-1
CASSDYLEQFF
TGCGCCAGCTCGGACTACCTGGAGCAGTTCTTC
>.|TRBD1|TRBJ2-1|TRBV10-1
CASSDGSSRGPYNEQFF
TGCGCCAGCAGTGATGGGTCGAGCAGGGGGCCTTACAATGAGCAGTTCTTC
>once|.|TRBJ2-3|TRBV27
CASSLHGGGANTQYF
TGTGCCAGCAGTTTACACGGAGGGGGCGCGAATACGCAGTATTTT
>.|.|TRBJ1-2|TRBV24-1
CATSDMDSFGYTF
TGTGCCACCAGTGACATGGACAGTTTCGGCTACACCTTC
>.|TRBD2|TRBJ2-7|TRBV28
CASSSGRPYEQYF
TGTGCCAGCTCTAGCGGGAGGCCCTACGAGCAGTACTTC
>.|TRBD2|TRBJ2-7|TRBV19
CATLGRGTSGSYEQYF
TGTGCCACCCTCGGGAGGGGGACTAGCGGTTCCTACGAGCAGTACTTC
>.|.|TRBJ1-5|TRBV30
CAWSEQGNQPQHF
TGTGCCTGGAGTGAGCAGGGGAATCAGCCCCAGCATTTT
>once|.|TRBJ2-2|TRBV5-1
CASSLADTGELFF
TGCGCCAGCAGCCTGGCTGACACCGGGGAGCTGTTTTTT
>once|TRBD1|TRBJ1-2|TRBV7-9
CASSPSTGTLSRYGYTF
TGTGCCAGCAGCCCTTCGACAGGGACCCTCTCTCGGTATGGCTACACCTTC
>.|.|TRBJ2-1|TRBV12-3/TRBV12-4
CASSFLPGEQFF
TGTGCCAGCAGTTTTCTTCCGGGTGAGCAGTTCTTC
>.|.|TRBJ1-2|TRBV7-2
CASSLVHQNYGYTF
TGTGCCAGCAGCTTAGTGCATCAGAACTATGGCTACACCTTC
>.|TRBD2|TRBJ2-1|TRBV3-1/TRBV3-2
CASSRAGYNEQFF
TGTGCCAGCAGCCGAGCGGGATACAATGAGCAGTTCTTC
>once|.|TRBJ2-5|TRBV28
CASSRLVLETQYF
TGTGCCAGCAGCCGACTAGTTCTGGAGACCCAGTACTTC
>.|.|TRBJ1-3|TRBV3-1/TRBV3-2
CASSQSSGNTIYF
TGTGCCAGCAGCCAGAGCTCTGGAAACACCATATATTTT
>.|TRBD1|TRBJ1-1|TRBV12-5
CASGRDRAPSTEAFF
TGTGCTAGTGGTAGAGACAGGGCTCCGAGCACTGAAGCTTTCTTT
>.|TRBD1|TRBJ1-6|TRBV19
CASRTFDRGGYSPLHF
TGTGCCAGTAGGACTTTCGACAGGGGGGGGTATTCACCCCTCCACTTT
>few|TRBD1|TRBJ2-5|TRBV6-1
CASSEATGQGGETQYF
TGTGCCAGCAGTGAAGCAACGGGACAGGGAGGAGAGACCCAGTACTTC
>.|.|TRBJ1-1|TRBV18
CASSNALWEAFF
TGTGCCAGCTCGAACGCGCTTTGGGAAGCTTTCTTT
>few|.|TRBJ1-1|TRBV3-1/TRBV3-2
CASRHRNMQAFF
TGTGCCAGCAGGCACAGAAATATGCAAGCTTTCTTT
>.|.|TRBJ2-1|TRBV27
CATRTAHNEQFF
TGTGCCACAAGGACAGCTCACAATGAGCAGTTCTTC
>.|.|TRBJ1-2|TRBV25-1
CASSEWADSYGYTF
TGTGCCAGCAGTGAATGGGCAGATAGCTATGGCTACACCTTC
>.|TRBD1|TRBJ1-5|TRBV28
CASSLGGGRQPQHF
TGTGCCAGCAGTTTAGGAGGGGGCCGTCAGCCCCAGCATTTT
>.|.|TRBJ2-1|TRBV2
CGSKAGTYNEQFF
TGTGGGTCAAAGGCGGGTACTTACAATGAGCAGTTCTTC
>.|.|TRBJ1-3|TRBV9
CASSVSGDHSGNTIYF
TGTGCCAGCAGCGTATCGGGAGACCACTCTGGAAACACCATATATTTT
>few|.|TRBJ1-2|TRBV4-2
CASSSPSGKSNYGYTF
TGTGCCAGCAGCTCCCCGTCGGGAAAATCTAACTATGGCTACACCTTC
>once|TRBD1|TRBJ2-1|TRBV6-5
CASSSTGGKYNEQFF
TGTGCCAGCAGTTCCACAGGGGGCAAATACAATGAGCAGTTCTTC
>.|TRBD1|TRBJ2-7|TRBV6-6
CASDPGQGAWGQYF
TGTGCCAGTGACCCGGGACAGGGGGCCTGGGGGCAGTACTTC
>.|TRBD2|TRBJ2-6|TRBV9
CASSGGEGRVGPGANVLTF
TGTGCCAGCAGCGGAGGGGAGGGCAGGGTCGGGCCTGGGGCCAACGTCCTGACTTTC
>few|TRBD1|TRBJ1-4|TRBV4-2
CASSQQGAKEKLFF
TGTGCCAGCAGCCAACAGGGGGCAAAAGAAAAACTGTTTTTT
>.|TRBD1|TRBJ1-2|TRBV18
CASSPDRGLGYTF
TGTGCCAGCTCACCCGACAGGGGGCTTGGCTACACCTTC
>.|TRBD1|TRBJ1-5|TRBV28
CASSTTKIPGGPQHF
TGTGCCAGCAGTACAACTAAAATTCCAGGGGGGCCCCAGCATTTT
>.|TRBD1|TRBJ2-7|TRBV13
CASLGQGNIVVNF
TGTGCCAGCCTGGGACAGGGTAACATAGTCGTCAACTTC
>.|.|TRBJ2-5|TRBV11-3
CASSLQGGETQYF
TGTGCCAGCAGCTTACAAGGCGGGGAGACCCAGTACTTC
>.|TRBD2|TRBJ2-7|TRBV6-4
CASSELAGSSYEQYF
TGTGCCAGCAGTGAACTAGCGGGATCCTCCTACGAGCAGTACTTC
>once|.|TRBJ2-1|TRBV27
CASSLSVAYYNEQFF
TGTGCCAGCAGTTTATCGGTAGCCTACTACAATGAGCAGTTCTTC
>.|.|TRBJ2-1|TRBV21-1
CASSKATGLGGEQFF
TGTGCCAGCAGCAAGGCGACAGGGTTAGGCGGTGAGCAGTTCTTC
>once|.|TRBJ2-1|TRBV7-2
CASSSGKGGNEQFF
TGTGCCAGCAGCTCCGGGAAAGGAGGGAATGAGCAGTTCTTC
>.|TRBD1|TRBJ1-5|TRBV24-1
CATSDPNRGDQPQHF
TGTGCCACCAGTGACCCAAACAGGGGTGACCAGCCCCAGCATTTT
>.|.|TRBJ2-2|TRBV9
CASSVVQTGELFF
TGTGCCAGCAGCGTAGTCCAGACCGGGGAGCTGTTTTTT
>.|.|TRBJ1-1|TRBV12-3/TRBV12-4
CASRRRERAEAFF
TGTGCCAGCAGGAGGCGGGAACGGGCTGAAGCTTTCTTT
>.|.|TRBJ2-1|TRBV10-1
CASSRGWAGSNEQFF
TGCGCCAGCAGTCGTGGATGGGCAGGGTCCAATGAGCAGTTCTTC
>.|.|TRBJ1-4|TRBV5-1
CASSLDQGLREKLFF
TGCGCCAGCAGCTTGGACCAGGGATTAAGGGAAAAACTGTTTTTT
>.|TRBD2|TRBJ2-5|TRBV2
CASRPSGASQETQYF
TGTGCCAGCAGACCTAGCGGAGCCTCCCAAGAGACCCAGTACTTC
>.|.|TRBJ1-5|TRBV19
CASSIEVIRQPQHF
TGTGCCAGTAGTATTGAGGTTATTCGTCAGCCCCAGCATTTT
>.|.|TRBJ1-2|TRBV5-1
CASAVETNYGYTF
TGCGCCAGCGCGGTGGAAACTAACTATGGCTACACCTTC
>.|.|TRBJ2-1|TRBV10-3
CAISTRGGYNEQFF
TGTGCCATCAGCACCAGGGGCGGCTACAATGAGCAGTTCTTC
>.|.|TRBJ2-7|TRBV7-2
CASSSERGYEQYF
TGTGCCAGCAGCTCAGAACGGGGTTACGAGCAGTACTTC
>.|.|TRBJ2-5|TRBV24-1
CATSDSTGAETQYF
TGTGCCACCAGTGATTCTACAGGAGCAGAGACCCAGTACTTC
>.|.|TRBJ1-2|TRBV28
CASSDSNYGYTF
TGTGCCAGCAGCGACAGCAACTATGGCTACACCTTC